Listed below are T cell receptor beta chains from one sample, sequenced in a study of T cell repertoires in cytomegalovirus infection. TCRdb redid the calling of the reads with MiXCR, one entry per CDR3 protein. This table holds under 600,000 distinct CDR3 sequences, about 15% found once. The material sequenced was CD8+ T cells from PBMCs. The receptors derive from a human donor in good health (CMV status not recorded). Some clones in this sample may be carry-over from other donors' samples. The CDR3 runs from the conserved cysteine through the conserved F or W. Fields, in order: V gene, D gene, J gene, CDR3 length, clone size, CDR3 DNA, CDR3 protein. D genes are given only for firm matches. Only some rows state a clone size, as once, few, many or a class for expanded clones.

v_gene: TRBV20-1
d_gene: .
j_gene: TRBJ1-2
len: 13
abundance: few
CDR3nt: TGCAGTGCTAGAGAGCTGGGAAAGGATGGCTACACCTTC
CDR3aa: CSARELGKDGYTF

v_gene: TRBV4-1
d_gene: .
j_gene: TRBJ2-1
len: 14
abundance: .
CDR3nt: TGCGCCAGCAGCCAAGGATCCATGGGTAGGGGGCAGTTCTTC
CDR3aa: CASSQGSMGRGQFF

v_gene: TRBV28
d_gene: .
j_gene: TRBJ2-6
len: 15
abundance: few
CDR3nt: TGTGCCAGCAGTGCCCTCTTAGCTGGGGCCAACGTCCTGACTTTC
CDR3aa: CASSALLAGANVLTF

v_gene: TRBV2
d_gene: TRBD2
j_gene: TRBJ2-2
len: 16
abundance: few
CDR3nt: TGTGCCAGCAGTCCTGGACTAGCGGGGTTGAGCGGGGAGCTGTTTTTT
CDR3aa: CASSPGLAGLSGELFF

v_gene: TRBV5-6
d_gene: .
j_gene: TRBJ2-5
len: 15
abundance: .
CDR3nt: TGTGCCAGCAGCTTCCCCGGGGCGGAACAAGAGACCCAGTACTTC
CDR3aa: CASSFPGAEQETQYF

v_gene: TRBV27
d_gene: .
j_gene: TRBJ2-1
len: 16
abundance: few
CDR3nt: TGTGCCAGCAGTCTCCCCGGGTTCTCATCCTACAATGAGCAGTTCTTC
CDR3aa: CASSLPGFSSYNEQFF

v_gene: TRBV19
d_gene: .
j_gene: TRBJ1-1
len: 13
abundance: many
CDR3nt: TGTGCCAGTAGTTCTGGGTCTACCCGGGGGGCTTTCTTT
CDR3aa: CASSSGSTRGAFF

v_gene: TRBV3-1
d_gene: .
j_gene: TRBJ2-7
len: 13
abundance: .
CDR3nt: TGTGCCAGCAGCCCCTTGGAGCATCCCGAGCAGTACTTC
CDR3aa: CASSPLEHPEQYF

v_gene: TRBV7-9
d_gene: .
j_gene: TRBJ2-5
len: 15
abundance: many
CDR3nt: TGTGCCAGCAGCCAACCCCGGACAGCTCAAGAGACCCAGTACTTC
CDR3aa: CASSQPRTAQETQYF

v_gene: TRBV7-9
d_gene: TRBD1
j_gene: TRBJ2-7
len: 15
abundance: many
CDR3nt: TGTGCCAGCAGGTCGACAGGGGGCCCTACCTACGAGCAGTACTTC
CDR3aa: CASRSTGGPTYEQYF

v_gene: TRBV20-1
d_gene: .
j_gene: TRBJ1-2
len: 10
abundance: few
CDR3nt: TGCAGTGGAGAGGGTGATGGCTACACCTTC
CDR3aa: CSGEGDGYTF

v_gene: TRBV11-2
d_gene: TRBD1
j_gene: TRBJ1-1
len: 14
abundance: many
CDR3nt: TGTGCCAGCAGTTCTCCCAGGGGGATTCCTGAAGCTTTCTTT
CDR3aa: CASSSPRGIPEAFF

v_gene: TRBV20-1
d_gene: TRBD1
j_gene: TRBJ2-3
len: 16
abundance: .
CDR3nt: TGCAGTGCTAGAGAGACAGGGGCCGTCCTGCAAGATACGCAGTATTTT
CDR3aa: CSARETGAVLQDTQYF

v_gene: TRBV10-2
d_gene: TRBD1
j_gene: TRBJ1-2
len: 17
abundance: many
CDR3nt: TGCGCCAGCAGTGAAATCGGGACAGGGAGGTTCAGTGATGGCTACACCTTC
CDR3aa: CASSEIGTGRFSDGYTF

v_gene: TRBV9
d_gene: .
j_gene: TRBJ1-2
len: 15
abundance: .
CDR3nt: TGTGCCAGCAGCCTCGGACAGTCCCAAGTCTATGGCTACACCTTC
CDR3aa: CASSLGQSQVYGYTF

v_gene: TRBV29-1
d_gene: .
j_gene: TRBJ1-1
len: 13
abundance: once
CDR3nt: TGCAGCGTTCAACAGTCCGGGAACACTGAAGCTTTCTTT
CDR3aa: CSVQQSGNTEAFF

v_gene: TRBV7-9
d_gene: TRBD2
j_gene: TRBJ2-1
len: 14
abundance: .
CDR3nt: TGTGCCAGCAGCTTTAGAGCGGGAGCTGATGAGCAGTTCTTC
CDR3aa: CASSFRAGADEQFF

v_gene: TRBV5-1
d_gene: TRBD1
j_gene: TRBJ2-7
len: 13
abundance: many
CDR3nt: TGCGCCAGCAGCGGGACAGAATCCTACGAGCAGTACTTC
CDR3aa: CASSGTESYEQYF

v_gene: TRBV12-3/TRBV12-4
d_gene: .
j_gene: TRBJ2-7
len: 14
abundance: many
CDR3nt: TGTGCCAGCAGTCCCCGGGACGGACACTACGAGCAGTACTTC
CDR3aa: CASSPRDGHYEQYF

v_gene: TRBV3-1
d_gene: .
j_gene: TRBJ2-7
len: 11
abundance: .
CDR3nt: TGTGCCAGCAGCGCCCCCTACGAGAAGTACTTC
CDR3aa: CASSAPYEKYF

v_gene: TRBV12-3/TRBV12-4
d_gene: .
j_gene: TRBJ2-5
len: 14
abundance: many
CDR3nt: TGTGCCAGCAGACCCGAGACAGGCCAAGAGACCCAGTACTTC
CDR3aa: CASRPETGQETQYF

v_gene: TRBV28
d_gene: .
j_gene: TRBJ1-1
len: 15
abundance: .
CDR3nt: TGTGCCAGCAGTTTTTGGGGGGGGGGTCCGACTGAAGCTTTCTTT
CDR3aa: CASSFWGGGPTEAFF

v_gene: TRBV9
d_gene: .
j_gene: TRBJ2-3
len: 15
abundance: .
CDR3nt: TGTGCCAGCAGCGGACGAGTAGCGGACACAGATACGCAGTATTTT
CDR3aa: CASSGRVADTDTQYF

v_gene: TRBV28
d_gene: .
j_gene: TRBJ2-3
len: 15
abundance: many
CDR3nt: TGTGCCAGCACGAAGGGGGTGTTGCACACAGATACGCAGTATTTT
CDR3aa: CASTKGVLHTDTQYF

v_gene: TRBV10-3
d_gene: .
j_gene: TRBJ2-1
len: 16
abundance: many
CDR3nt: TGTGCCATCAGTGAGTCTGGGGGACACTCCTACAATGAGCAGTTCTTC
CDR3aa: CAISESGGHSYNEQFF

v_gene: TRBV18
d_gene: .
j_gene: TRBJ1-2
len: 16
abundance: .
CDR3nt: TGTGCCAGCTCACCACTAGTCGCAGGGACTAACTATGGCTACACCTTC
CDR3aa: CASSPLVAGTNYGYTF

v_gene: TRBV27
d_gene: .
j_gene: TRBJ2-1
len: 13
abundance: many
CDR3nt: TGTGCCAGCAGTTTCGGCTCCTACAATGAGCAGTTCTTC
CDR3aa: CASSFGSYNEQFF

v_gene: TRBV20-1
d_gene: .
j_gene: TRBJ2-1
len: 16
abundance: many
CDR3nt: TGCAGTGCTAGAGATCTCATAGCGGACTCCTACAATGAGCAGTTCTTC
CDR3aa: CSARDLIADSYNEQFF

v_gene: TRBV12-3/TRBV12-4
d_gene: .
j_gene: TRBJ2-7
len: 14
abundance: many
CDR3nt: TGTGCCAGCAGTTCTGCAGAGATAACCTACGAGCAGTACTTC
CDR3aa: CASSSAEITYEQYF

v_gene: TRBV6-1
d_gene: .
j_gene: TRBJ2-7
len: 17
abundance: many
CDR3nt: TGTGCCAGCAGAGACAGGGCTTCGAGTAGGGGGGAGCTCGAGCAGTACTTC
CDR3aa: CASRDRASSRGELEQYF